Given below is one TCR beta chain in context. What it binds is unknown. The record originates from a study of Tregs in tolerant kidney transplant recipients. Study-wide points: This study did not directly address biological reproducibility. Findings come from small patient numbers and require larger validation. Some patients' samples used different primers over time, so nucleotide sequences weren't comparable.

The table came from immunoSEQ multiplex PCR; TCRdb's copy has only in-frame clones and leaves some out. The sample consists of 98,000 or so clones, 90% of them appearing once. Germline loops: CDR1 SGHKS, CDR2 YYEKEE (reference sequence). The CDR3 sequence is 15 residues long. The V segment lost 0 bases and the J segment 5 bases; nucleotides outside the gene matches: 4. This clonotype was sampled from a human donor who received a combined kidney and bone marrow transplant. This sample comprised CD4+ T cells from blood, obtained before the transplant. V gene TRBV5-5 combines with J gene TRBJ2-1; 8 nucleotides match TRBD2. The DNA for the CDR3 is TGTGCCAGCAGCTTGGCGCTAGCGGGCAACAATGAGCAGTTCTTC. Amino acid sequence: CASSLALAGNNEQFF.